This T cell receptor beta chain was observed in a study of cytomegalovirus exposure and HLA in healthy donors. Study in general: Most donors, just over 80% of approximately 400 genotyped, fell in the Caucasian-associated ancestry cluster. Study-wide results and caveats: In vitro experiments confirmed that a few CMV-associated chains were specific for CMV antigens. Later on, a genetic analysis was performed. It linked a missense variant in DCLRE1C with V- and J-gene trimming of TCR beta.

A word on this clone: The antigen remains unidentified.

The CDR3 is 15 residues long. Trimming removed 4 bases from V and 10 bases from J, with 19 bases in between. The germline CDR1 and CDR2 sequences are MGHRA and YSYEKL. The records omit this donor's CMV serostatus. It was with 60 Vbeta and 13 Jbeta primers that the PCR ran. The protocol was immunoSEQ multiplex PCR, while the TCRdb copy is restricted to in-frame clones and leaves out a portion. Seen here are 100,000 to 150,000 clones, about three quarters observed once, and the top ten hold over 0.9%. The receptor comes from a human donor in good health. V is TRBV4-1 and J is TRBJ1-4; D gene uncertain. The sequenced sample was PBMCs. CDR3 residues: CASSLIDESRGKLFF. Here the CDR3 DNA reads TGCGCCAGCAGCCTTATTGACGAGAGTCGGGGAAAACTGTTTTTT.